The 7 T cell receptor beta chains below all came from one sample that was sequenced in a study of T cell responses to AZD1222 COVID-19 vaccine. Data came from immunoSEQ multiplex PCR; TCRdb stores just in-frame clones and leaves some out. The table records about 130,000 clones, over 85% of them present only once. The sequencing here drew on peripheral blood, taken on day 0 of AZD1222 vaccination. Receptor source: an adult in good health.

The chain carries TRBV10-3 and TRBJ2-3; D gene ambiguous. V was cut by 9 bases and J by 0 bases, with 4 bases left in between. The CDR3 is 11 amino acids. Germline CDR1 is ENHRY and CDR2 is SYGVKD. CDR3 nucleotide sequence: TGTGCCATGGGGAGCACAGATACGCAGTATTTT. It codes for CAMGSTDTQYF.

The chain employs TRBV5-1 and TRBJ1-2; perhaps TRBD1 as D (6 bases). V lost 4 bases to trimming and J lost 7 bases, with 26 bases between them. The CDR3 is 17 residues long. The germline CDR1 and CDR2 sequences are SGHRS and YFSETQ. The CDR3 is CASSPEGGSSALGGYTF. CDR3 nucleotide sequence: TGCGCCAGCAGCCCGGAGGGGGGTTCAAGCGCATTGGGTGGCTACACCTTC.

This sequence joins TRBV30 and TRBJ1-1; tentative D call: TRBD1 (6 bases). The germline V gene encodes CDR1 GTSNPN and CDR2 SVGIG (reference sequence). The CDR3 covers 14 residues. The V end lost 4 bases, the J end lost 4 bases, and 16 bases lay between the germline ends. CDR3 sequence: CAWMLGARGTEAFF. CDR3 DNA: TGTGCCTGGATGCTGGGGGCGAGGGGCACTGAAGCTTTCTTT.

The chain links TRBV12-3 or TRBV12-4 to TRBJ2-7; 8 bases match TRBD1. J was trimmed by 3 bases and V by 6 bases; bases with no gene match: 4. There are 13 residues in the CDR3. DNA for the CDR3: TGTGCCAGCAGAAGGGACAGGTACTACGAGCAGTACTTC. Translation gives CASRRDRYYEQYF.

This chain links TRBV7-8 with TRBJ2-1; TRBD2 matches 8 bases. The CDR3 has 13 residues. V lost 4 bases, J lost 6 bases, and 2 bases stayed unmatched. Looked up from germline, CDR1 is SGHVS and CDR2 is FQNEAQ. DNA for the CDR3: TGTGCCAGCAGCTCGGGAGGGGTCAATGAGCAGTTCTTC. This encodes CASSSGGVNEQFF. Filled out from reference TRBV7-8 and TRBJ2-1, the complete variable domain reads GAGVSQSPRYKVAKRGQDVALRCDPISGHVSLFWYQQALGQGPEFLTYFQNEAQLDKSGLPSDRFFAERPEGSVSTLKIQRTQQEDSAVYLCASSSGGVNEQFFGPGTRLTVL.

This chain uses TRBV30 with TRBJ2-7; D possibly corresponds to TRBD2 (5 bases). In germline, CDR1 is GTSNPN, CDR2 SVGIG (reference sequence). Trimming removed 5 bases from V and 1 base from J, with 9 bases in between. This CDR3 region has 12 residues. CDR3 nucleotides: TGTGCCTGGGGAGGACTGTCCTACGAGCAGTACTTC. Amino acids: CAWGGLSYEQYF. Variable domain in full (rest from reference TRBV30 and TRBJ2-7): SQTIHQWPATLVQPVGSPLSLECTVEGTSNPNLYWYRQAAGRGLQLLFYSVGIGQISSEVPQNLSASRPQDRQFILSSKKLLLSDSGFYLCAWGGLSYEQYFGPGTRLTVT.

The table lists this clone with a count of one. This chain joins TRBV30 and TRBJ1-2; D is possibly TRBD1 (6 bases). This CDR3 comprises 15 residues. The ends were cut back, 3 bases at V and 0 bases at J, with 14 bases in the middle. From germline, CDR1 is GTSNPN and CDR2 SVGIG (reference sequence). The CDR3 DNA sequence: TGTGCCTGGAGCCCCCAAGGGGGAACTAACTATGGCTACACCTTC. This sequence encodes CAWSPQGGTNYGYTF. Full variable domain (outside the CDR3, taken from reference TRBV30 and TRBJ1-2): SQTIHQWPATLVQPVGSPLSLECTVEGTSNPNLYWYRQAAGRGLQLLFYSVGIGQISSEVPQNLSASRPQDRQFILSSKKLLLSDSGFYLCAWSPQGGTNYGYTFGSGTRLTVV.